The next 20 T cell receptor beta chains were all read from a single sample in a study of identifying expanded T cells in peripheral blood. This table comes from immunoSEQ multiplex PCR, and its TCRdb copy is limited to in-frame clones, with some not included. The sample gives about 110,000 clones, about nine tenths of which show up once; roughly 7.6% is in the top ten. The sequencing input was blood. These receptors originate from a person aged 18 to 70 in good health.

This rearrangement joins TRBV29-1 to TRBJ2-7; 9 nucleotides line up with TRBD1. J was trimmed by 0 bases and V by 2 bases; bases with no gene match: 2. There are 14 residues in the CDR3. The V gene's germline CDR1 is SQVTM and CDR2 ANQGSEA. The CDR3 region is CSVERTGDSYEQYF. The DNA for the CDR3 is TGCAGCGTTGAAAGGACAGGGGACTCCTACGAGCAGTACTTC.

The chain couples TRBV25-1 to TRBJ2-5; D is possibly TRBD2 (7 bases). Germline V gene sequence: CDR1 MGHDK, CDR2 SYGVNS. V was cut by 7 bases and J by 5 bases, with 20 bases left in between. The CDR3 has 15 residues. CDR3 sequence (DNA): TGTGCCAGCACCCCGGGCGGGGGCCCGGGGGAGACCCAGTACTTC. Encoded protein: CASTPGGGPGETQYF.

CDR3 sequence reads: CASTETGGSTYEQYF. The CDR3 DNA reads as TGTGCCAGCACCGAGACAGGGGGGAGTACCTACGAGCAGTACTTC. This sequence joins TRBV5-8 and TRBJ2-7, with 9 bases identical to TRBD1. The V gene end was trimmed by 6 bases and the J gene end by 2 bases; junction bases not matched to a gene: 9. In germline, CDR1 is SGHTS, CDR2 YDEGEE. This CDR3 is 15 amino acids long.

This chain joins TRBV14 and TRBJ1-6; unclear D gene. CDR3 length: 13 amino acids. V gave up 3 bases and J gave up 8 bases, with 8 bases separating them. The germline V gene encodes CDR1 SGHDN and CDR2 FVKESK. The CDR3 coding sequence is TGTGCCAGCAGCCATGTAAGAGATTCACCCCTCCACTTT. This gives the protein CASSHVRDSPLHF.

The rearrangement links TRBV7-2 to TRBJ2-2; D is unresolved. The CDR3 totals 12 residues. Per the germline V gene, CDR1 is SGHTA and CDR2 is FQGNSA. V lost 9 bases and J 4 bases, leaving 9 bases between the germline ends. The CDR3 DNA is TGTGCCAGTAACAGAGGCACCGGGGAGCTGTTTTTT. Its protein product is CASNRGTGELFF.

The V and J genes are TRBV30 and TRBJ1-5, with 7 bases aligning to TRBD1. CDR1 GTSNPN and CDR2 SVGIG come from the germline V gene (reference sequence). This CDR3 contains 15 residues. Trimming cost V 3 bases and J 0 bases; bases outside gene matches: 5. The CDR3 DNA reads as TGTGCCTGGAGCGAGGGACAGTTTAGCAATCAGCCCCAGCATTTT. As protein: CAWSEGQFSNQPQHF.

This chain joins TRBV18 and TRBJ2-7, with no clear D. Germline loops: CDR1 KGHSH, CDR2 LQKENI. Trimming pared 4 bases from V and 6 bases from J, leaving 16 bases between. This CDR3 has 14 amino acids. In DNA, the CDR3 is TGTGCCAGCTCACGGATGGCACAGTGGGGCGAGCAGTACTTC. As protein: CASSRMAQWGEQYF.

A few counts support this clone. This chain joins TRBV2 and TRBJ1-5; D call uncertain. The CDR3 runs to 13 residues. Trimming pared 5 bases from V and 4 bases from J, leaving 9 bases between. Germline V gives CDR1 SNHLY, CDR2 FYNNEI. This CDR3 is CASSSSGNQPQHF. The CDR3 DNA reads TGTGCCAGCAGTTCTAGTGGTAATCAGCCCCAGCATTTT.

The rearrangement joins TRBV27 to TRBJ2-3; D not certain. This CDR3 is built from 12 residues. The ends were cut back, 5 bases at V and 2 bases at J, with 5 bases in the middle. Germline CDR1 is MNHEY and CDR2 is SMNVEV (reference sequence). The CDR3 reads CASSLNTDTQYF. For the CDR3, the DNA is TGTGCCAGCAGTCTAAACACAGATACGCAGTATTTT.

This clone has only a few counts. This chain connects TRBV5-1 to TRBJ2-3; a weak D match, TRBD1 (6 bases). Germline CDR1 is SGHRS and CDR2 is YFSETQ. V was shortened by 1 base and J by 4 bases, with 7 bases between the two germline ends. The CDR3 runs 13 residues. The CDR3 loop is CASSLQGSDTQYF. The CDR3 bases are TGCGCCAGCAGCTTGCAGGGGTCAGATACGCAGTATTTT. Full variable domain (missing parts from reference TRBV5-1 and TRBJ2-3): KAGVTQTPRYLIKTRGQQVTLSCSPISGHRSVSWYQQTPGQGLQFLFEYFSETQRNKGNFPGRFSGRQFSNSRSEMNVSTLELGDSALYLCASSLQGSDTQYFGPGTRLTVL.

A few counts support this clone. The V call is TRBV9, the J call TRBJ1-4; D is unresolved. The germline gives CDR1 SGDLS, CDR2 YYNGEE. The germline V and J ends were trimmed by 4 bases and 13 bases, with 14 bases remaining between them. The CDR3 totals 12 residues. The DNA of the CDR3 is TGTGCCAGCAGCTTCGGTGGGGAACCACTGTTTTTT. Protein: CASSFGGEPLFF.

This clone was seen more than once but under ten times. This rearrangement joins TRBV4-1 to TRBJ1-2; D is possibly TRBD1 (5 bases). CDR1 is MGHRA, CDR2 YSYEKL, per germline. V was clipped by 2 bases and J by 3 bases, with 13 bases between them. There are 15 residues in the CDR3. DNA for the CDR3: TGCGCCAGCAGCCAAATCCAGGGTGTGGACTATGGCTACACCTTC. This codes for CASSQIQGVDYGYTF.

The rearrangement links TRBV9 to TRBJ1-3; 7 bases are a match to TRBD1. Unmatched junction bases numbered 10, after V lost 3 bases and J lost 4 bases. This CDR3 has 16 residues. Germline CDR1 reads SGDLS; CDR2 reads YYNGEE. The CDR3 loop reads CASSGLIQGTGNTIYF. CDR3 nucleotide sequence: TGTGCCAGCAGCGGACTCATACAGGGGACAGGAAACACCATATATTTT.

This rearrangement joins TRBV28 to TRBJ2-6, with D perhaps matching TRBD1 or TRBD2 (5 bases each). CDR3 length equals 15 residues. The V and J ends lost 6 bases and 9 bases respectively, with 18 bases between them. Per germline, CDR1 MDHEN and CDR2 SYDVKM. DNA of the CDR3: TGTGCCAGCAGCGAGGGGACCGAACTCCGCAACGTCCTGACTTTC. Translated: CASSEGTELRNVLTF.

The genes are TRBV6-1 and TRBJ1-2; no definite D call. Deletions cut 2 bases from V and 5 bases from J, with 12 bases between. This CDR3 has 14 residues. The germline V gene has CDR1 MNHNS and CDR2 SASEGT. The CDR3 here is CASSETAGIYGYTF. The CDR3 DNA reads TGTGCCAGCAGTGAAACGGCGGGAATATATGGCTACACCTTC.

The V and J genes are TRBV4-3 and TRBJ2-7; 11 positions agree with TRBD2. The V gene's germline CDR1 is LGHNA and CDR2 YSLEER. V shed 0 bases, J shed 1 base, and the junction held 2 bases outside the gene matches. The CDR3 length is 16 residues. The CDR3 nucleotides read TGCGCCAGCAGCCAAGATTGGACTAGCGGGTCCTACGAGCAGTACTTC. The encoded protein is CASSQDWTSGSYEQYF.

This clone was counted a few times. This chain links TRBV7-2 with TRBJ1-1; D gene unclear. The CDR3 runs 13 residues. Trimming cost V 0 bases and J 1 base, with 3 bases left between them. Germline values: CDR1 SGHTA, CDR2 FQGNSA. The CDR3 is CASSLARNTEAFF. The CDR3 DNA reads TGTGCCAGCAGCTTAGCGCGGAACACTGAAGCTTTCTTT.

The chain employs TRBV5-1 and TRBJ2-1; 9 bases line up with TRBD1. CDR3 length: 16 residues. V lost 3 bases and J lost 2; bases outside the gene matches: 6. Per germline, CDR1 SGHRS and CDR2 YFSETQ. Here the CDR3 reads CASSSGQGIPYNEQFF. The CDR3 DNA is TGCGCCAGCAGCTCCGGACAGGGGATCCCCTACAATGAGCAGTTCTTC.

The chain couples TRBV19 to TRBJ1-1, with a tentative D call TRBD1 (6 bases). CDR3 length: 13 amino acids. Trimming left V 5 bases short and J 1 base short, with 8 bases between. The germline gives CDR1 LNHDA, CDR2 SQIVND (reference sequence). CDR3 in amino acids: CASSSQGNTEAFF. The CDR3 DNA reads TGTGCCAGTAGTTCACAGGGGAACACTGAAGCTTTCTTT.

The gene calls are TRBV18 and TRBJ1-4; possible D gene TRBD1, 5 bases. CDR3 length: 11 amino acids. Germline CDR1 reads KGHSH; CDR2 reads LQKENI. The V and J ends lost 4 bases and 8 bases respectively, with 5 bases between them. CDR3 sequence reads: CASSRDEKLFF. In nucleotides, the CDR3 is TGTGCCAGCTCACGGGACGAAAAACTGTTTTTT.